This section outlines one T cell receptor beta chain sequence together with its context. Its antigen is currently unknown. The CDR3 has 15 amino acids. Germline trimming cut 4 bases from V and 5 bases from J; bases unmatched to any gene: 5. Per the germline V gene, CDR1 is SGHDT and CDR2 is YYEEEE. PCR involved 60 Vbeta and 13 Jbeta primers. The assay was immunoSEQ multiplex PCR, and TCRdb's table has in-frame clones only and misses some. The profile shows under 150,000 clones, 65% to 80% of them singletons. This entry comes from a study of cytomegalovirus exposure and HLA in healthy donors. Study-wide results and limits: It is likely that the observed cluster of highly shared sequence variants was a sequencing artifact. Among TCR beta chains, those listed as cytomegalovirus-associated numbered about 160. In a later analysis, a missense DCLRE1C variant was linked to TCR beta V- and J-gene trimming. Earlier results showed most TCR beta V segments being productive about 90% or about 30% of the time.

The receptor's source is a woman between 40 and 50 years old in good health and CMV-seronegative. This chain joins TRBV5-6 and TRBJ1-4, with 10 nucleotides matching TRBD1. The sequencing sample was made of PBMCs. Written as DNA, the CDR3 is TGTGCCAGCAGCGGGGACAGGGGACGAAATGAAAAACTGTTTTTT. Amino acid sequence: CASSGDRGRNEKLFF.